Each of the 23 T cell receptor beta chains below was sequenced from the same sample in a study of response to subunit inactivated influenza vaccine. TCRdb recomputed calls from the RT-PCR reads with MiXCR, one row per CDR3 protein. Among around 480,000 distinct CDR3 sequences listed, 16% were seen once. The sample here was CD4+ T cells sorted from PBMCs, taken roughly 24 months after vaccination. Source of these receptors: a man aged 50 to 75 who received an inactivated influenza vaccine.

This clonotype was recorded once. V is TRBV24-1 and J is TRBJ1-5, with no clear D. Germline values: CDR1 KGHDR, CDR2 SFDVKD. The CDR3 runs 15 residues. Deletions cut 4 bases from V and 2 bases from J, with 11 bases between. The CDR3 region is CATSEAGERNQPQHF. The CDR3 DNA is TGTGCCACCAGTGAGGCCGGGGAGCGCAATCAGCCCCAGCATTTT.

This clonotype was seen a handful of times. The CDR3, as DNA: TGTGCCAGCAGCTTGGGGGGCCTAGCGGATGAGCAGTTCTTC. This gives the protein CASSLGGLADEQFF. The chain employs TRBV5-5 and TRBJ2-1; 7 bases line up with TRBD2. This CDR3 contains 14 residues. V gave up 0 bases and J gave up 8 bases; unmatched junction bases: 5. The V gene's germline CDR1 is SGHKS and CDR2 YYEKEE (reference sequence).

The chain combines TRBV7-9 with TRBJ2-7; a possible D gene is TRBD2 (6 bases). The CDR3 sequence is 15 residues long. CDR1 is SEHNR and CDR2 is FQNEAQ in the germline V gene (reference sequence). V lost 1 base, J lost 0 bases, and 10 bases lay in between. This CDR3 is CASSLVWRGSYEQYF. Written as DNA, the CDR3 is TGTGCCAGCAGCTTAGTTTGGCGGGGCTCCTACGAGCAGTACTTC.

The chain carries TRBV6-5 and TRBJ2-7, with D perhaps matching TRBD2 (6 bases). The V end lost 6 bases, the J end lost 7 bases, and 10 bases lay between the germline ends. Germline-derived CDR1 and CDR2 are MNHEY and SVGAGI. This CDR3 comprises 11 residues. Here the CDR3 reads CASRDGGEQYF. DNA of the CDR3: TGTGCCAGCAGGGACGGAGGGGAGCAGTACTTC.

This chain connects TRBV7-2 to TRBJ1-1; 7 bases match TRBD1. V trimming: 5 bases; J trimming: 3 bases; junction bases outside the gene matches: 6. CDR1 and CDR2 (germline): SGHTA, FQGNSA. This CDR3 comprises 14 residues. The CDR3 loop is CASSPGGWYTEAFF. The CDR3 nucleotides are TGTGCCAGCAGCCCAGGGGGTTGGTACACTGAAGCTTTCTTT.

This clonotype was counted ten times or more. The chain has TRBV7-2 and TRBJ1-3, with unresolved D. Germline V gives CDR1 SGHTA, CDR2 FQGNSA. This CDR3 comprises 17 residues. V was shortened by 1 base and J by 0 bases, with 13 bases between the two germline ends. The CDR3 DNA is TGTGCCAGCAGCTTAGTGGAGGTTCAAAGCTCTGGAAACACCATATATTTT. Protein: CASSLVEVQSSGNTIYF.

Of note for this clonotype: At one of its ends the junction is not consistent with the germline gene, which may arise from a read error. The rearrangement joins TRBV29-1 to TRBJ2-5; D could derive from TRBD1 or TRBD2 (6 bases each). Germline V gives CDR1 SQVTM, CDR2 ANQGSEA. The length of the CDR3 is 13 residues. CDR3 in DNA: TGCTGCGTGGGGGCCGGGGGCCAGGAGACCCAGTACTTC. Protein: CCVGAGGQETQYF. The full variable domain, completed using reference TRBV29-1 and TRBJ2-5, is SAVISQKPSRDICQRGTSLTIQCQVDSQVTMMFWYRQQPGQSLTLIATANQGSEATYESGFVIDKFPISRPNLTFSTLTVSNMSPEDSSIYLCCVGAGGQETQYFGPGTRLLVL.

This clonotype was picked up a small number of times. The chain employs TRBV4-2 and TRBJ2-1; D perhaps matches TRBD2 (5 bases). The CDR3 runs to 16 residues. Germline CDR1 and CDR2: LGHNA and YNFKEQ. V was cut by 1 base and J by 0 bases, with 10 bases left in between. In DNA form, the CDR3 reads TGTGCCAGCAGCCAAGCCCCGGGATACTCCTACAATGAGCAGTTCTTC. Protein: CASSQAPGYSYNEQFF.

A few counts support this clonotype. The chain is built from TRBV5-1 and TRBJ2-5; TRBD1 is a possible D gene (6 bases). Trimming pared 7 bases from V and 4 bases from J, leaving 26 bases between. CDR3 size: 17 residues. Germline V lookup: CDR1 SGHRS, CDR2 YFSETQ. CDR3 sequence reads: CASSNAKQGMTPETQYF. The CDR3 coding sequence is TGCGCCAGCTCAAATGCCAAGCAGGGGATGACCCCAGAGACCCAGTACTTC.

The rearrangement links TRBV4-2 to TRBJ1-1; D uncertain. The V and J ends lost 4 bases and 4 bases respectively, with 13 bases between them. There are 14 residues in the CDR3. Germline V gene data show CDR1 as LGHNA and CDR2 as YNFKEQ. The CDR3 nucleotides read TGTGCCAGCAGCCTGGGCAACTCGGCCACTGAAGCTTTCTTT. It codes for CASSLGNSATEAFF.

The rearrangement uses TRBV5-1 and TRBJ2-6; 9 bases fit TRBD1. V was pared by 4 bases and J by 2 bases, with 4 bases of the junction left unmatched. CDR3 length equals 16 residues. Germline CDR1 reads SGHRS; CDR2 reads YFSETQ. The CDR3 loop reads CASSKDRGTGANVLTF. The CDR3 nucleotides are TGCGCCAGCAGCAAAGACAGGGGGACTGGGGCCAACGTCCTGACTTTC.

V gene TRBV14 combines with J gene TRBJ2-5; no clear D gene. V gave up 0 bases and J gave up 5 bases, with 13 bases separating them. Germline V gene lookup returns CDR1 SGHDN and CDR2 FVKESK. The CDR3 spans 15 residues. CDR3 amino acids: CASSQDQSRMETQYF. Written as DNA, the CDR3 is TGTGCCAGCAGCCAAGATCAAAGTCGGATGGAGACCCAGTACTTC.

The genes are TRBV20-1 and TRBJ2-7; D unclear. Looked up from germline, CDR1 is DFQATT and CDR2 is SNEGSKA (reference sequence). V was shortened by 4 bases and J by 5 bases, with 12 bases between the two germline ends. The CDR3 sequence is 12 residues long. The chain's CDR3 is CSAIQLGHEQYF. CDR3 nucleotide sequence: TGCAGTGCTATCCAGCTGGGCCACGAGCAGTACTTC.

This clonotype was observed a few times. The V and J genes are TRBV6-1 and TRBJ2-5; D perhaps matches TRBD2 (5 bases). V dropped 5 bases and J dropped 5 bases, with 15 bases sitting between them. Germline CDR1 MNHNS, CDR2 SASEGT. The CDR3 has 14 amino acids. The chain's CDR3 is CASSTTTRRETQYF. CDR3 nucleotides: TGTGCCAGCAGTACGACTACCCGCAGGGAGACCCAGTACTTC.

This clonotype was counted ten times or more. The CDR3 bases are TGTGCCAGCAGTCCACAGGGAGGCAATCAGCCCCAGCATTTT. It translates to CASSPQGGNQPQHF. V gene TRBV6-2 or TRBV6-3 combines with J gene TRBJ1-5; TRBD1 might be the D (6 bases). CDR3 size: 14 residues. Deletions cut 5 bases from V and 2 bases from J, with 10 bases between. Looked up from germline, CDR1 is MNHEY and CDR2 is SVGEGT.

V gene TRBV29-1 combines with J gene TRBJ2-7; 14 bases fit TRBD2. Germline V gene sequence: CDR1 SQVTM, CDR2 ANQGSEA. Trimming cost V 5 bases and J 5 bases; bases outside gene matches: 5. The CDR3 contains 14 residues. CDR3 in amino acids: CSVRTSGRLNEQYF. CDR3 nucleotide sequence: TGCAGCGTTCGGACTAGCGGGAGGTTAAACGAGCAGTACTTC.

V gene TRBV11-3 combines with J gene TRBJ2-1; TRBD2 aligns across 12 bases. The CDR3 runs to 16 residues. Trimming at V came to 5 bases and at J to 9 bases, leaving 11 bases not matched to a gene. From germline, CDR1 is SGHNT and CDR2 YENEEA. The CDR3 reads CASSHTPLAGGGEQFF. In DNA form, the CDR3 reads TGTGCCAGCAGCCATACCCCCCTAGCGGGAGGGGGTGAGCAGTTCTTC.

This clonotype was seen more than once but under ten times. The chain joins TRBV9 to TRBJ1-3; 7 bases align to TRBD1. The V gene end was trimmed by 4 bases and the J gene end by 0 bases; junction bases not matched to a gene: 4. Germline V lookup: CDR1 SGDLS, CDR2 YYNGEE. There are 15 residues in the CDR3. The DNA for the CDR3 is TGTGCCAGCAGCTACCGGGACAGCTCTGGAAACACCATATATTTT. Its protein is CASSYRDSSGNTIYF. The full variable domain, with the rest looked up from reference TRBV9 and TRBJ1-3, is DSGVTQTPKHLITATGQRVTLRCSPRSGDLSVYWYQQSLDQGLQFLIQYYNGEERAKGNILERFSAQQFPDLHSELNLSSLELGDSALYFCASSYRDSSGNTIYFGEGSWLTVV.

The V and J genes are TRBV19 and TRBJ2-2, with a weak D call TRBD1 (7 bases). Germline V lookup: CDR1 LNHDA, CDR2 SQIVND (reference sequence). Trimming cost V 4 bases and J 8 bases, with 11 bases left between them. This CDR3 is 13 amino acids long. In DNA form, the CDR3 reads TGTGCCAGTAGTAGCGGGACAGCGGGGGAGCTGTTTTTT. Translation gives CASSSGTAGELFF.

The chain combines TRBV29-1 with TRBJ1-1; 8 bases map to TRBD1. The germline V gene encodes CDR1 SQVTM and CDR2 ANQGSEA. This CDR3 is built from 12 residues. V lost 7 bases and J lost 2; bases outside the gene matches: 3. The CDR3 nucleotides are TGCAGCGGTGGACAGGGAAACACTGAAGCTTTCTTT. It codes for CSGGQGNTEAFF. Together with reference TRBV29-1 and TRBJ1-1, the CDR3 gives the full variable domain: SAVISQKPSRDICQRGTSLTIQCQVDSQVTMMFWYRQQPGQSLTLIATANQGSEATYESGFVIDKFPISRPNLTFSTLTVSNMSPEDSSIYLCSGGQGNTEAFFGQGTRLTVV.

The V call is TRBV4-2, the J call TRBJ1-2; possibly TRBD1 for D (6 bases). The CDR3 extends over 15 amino acids. Trimming pared 0 bases from V and 4 bases from J, leaving 12 bases between. CDR1 and CDR2 (germline): LGHNA, YNFKEQ. In DNA form, the CDR3 reads TGTGCCAGCAGCCAAGAGTCCGGCAGGGGCTATGGCTACACCTTC. It translates to CASSQESGRGYGYTF.

The V call is TRBV18, the J call TRBJ2-7; 8 bases line up with TRBD1. V lost 6 bases and J lost 9; bases outside the gene matches: 7. The V gene's germline CDR1 is KGHSH and CDR2 LQKENI. The CDR3 has 12 amino acids. CDR3 DNA: TGTGCCAGCTCCCCAGGACAGGGAATGCAGTACTTC. Translation: CASSPGQGMQYF.

The chain joins TRBV5-1 to TRBJ1-2; 7 bases map to TRBD1. The CDR3 totals 14 residues. Germline CDR1 SGHRS, CDR2 YFSETQ. With V trimmed by 1 base and J by 8 bases, 8 bases remained unmatched. The CDR3 nucleotides are TGCGCCAGCAGCTTGACCGGGACAGTCGAAGGCTACACCTTC. Protein product: CASSLTGTVEGYTF.